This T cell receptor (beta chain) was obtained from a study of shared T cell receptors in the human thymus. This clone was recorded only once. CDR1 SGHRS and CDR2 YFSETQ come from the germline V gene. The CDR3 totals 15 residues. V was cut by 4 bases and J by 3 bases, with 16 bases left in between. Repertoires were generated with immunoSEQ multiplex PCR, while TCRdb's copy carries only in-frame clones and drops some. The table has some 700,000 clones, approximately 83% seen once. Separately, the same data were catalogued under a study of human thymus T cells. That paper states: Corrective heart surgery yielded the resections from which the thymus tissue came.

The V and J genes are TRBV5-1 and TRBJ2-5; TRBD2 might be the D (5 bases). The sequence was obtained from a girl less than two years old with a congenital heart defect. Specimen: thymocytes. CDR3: CASSQAGVTKETQYF. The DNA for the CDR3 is TGCGCCAGCAGCCAAGCCGGGGTGACTAAAGAGACCCAGTACTTC.